This T cell receptor (beta chain) was captured in a study of blood T cell repertoires in COVID-19. V gave up 4 bases and J gave up 8 bases, with 12 bases separating them. There are 13 residues in the CDR3. Clones were sequenced by immunoSEQ multiplex PCR, and TCRdb holds only the in-frame ones, with some missing. The table lists approximately 190,000 clones, 80% to 90% of them singletons. The J gene is TRBJ1-5, the V gene TRBV12-3 or TRBV12-4; D is unresolved. This sequence originates from a woman between 70 and 85 years old with active or convalescent COVID-19. Specimen: peripheral blood. CDR3 sequence: CASSSLPAEPQHF. CDR3 coding DNA: TGTGCCAGCAGTTCACTACCGGCTGAGCCCCAGCATTTT.